One and the same sample provided the 7 T cell receptor beta chains below, sequenced in a study of blood T cell repertoires in COVID-19. Generated by immunoSEQ multiplex PCR, the TCRdb table keeps only in-frame clones and is missing some. The sample contains roughly 200,000 clones, around 83% of which appear only once. Sequenced sample: peripheral blood. The receptors were sampled from a man aged 35 to 55 with active or convalescent COVID-19.

The chain recombines TRBV6-5 with TRBJ1-1, with D perhaps matching TRBD1 (5 bases). The CDR3 covers 11 residues. Trimming cost V 5 bases and J 7 bases, with 8 bases left between them. Germline V gene sequence: CDR1 MNHEY, CDR2 SVGAGI. The DNA for the CDR3 is TGTGCCAGCAGTCTGGGGGGTGAAGCTTTCTTT. It specifies CASSLGGEAFF.

V and J are TRBV7-9 and TRBJ2-2; D is perhaps TRBD2 (6 bases). Germline CDR1 SEHNR, CDR2 FQNEAQ (reference sequence). The CDR3 contains 15 residues. V lost 4 bases and J 5 bases, leaving 14 bases between the germline ends. DNA for the CDR3: TGTGCCAGCAGCTCGGGACGGGGGATGACCGGGGAGCTGTTTTTT. Protein sequence: CASSSGRGMTGELFF.

The V and J genes are TRBV4-1 and TRBJ1-5, with D unclear. The CDR3 has 16 amino acids. Germline lookup yields CDR1 MGHRA and CDR2 YSYEKL. The V gene lost 2 bases and the J gene lost 0 bases, with 11 bases spanning the gap. CDR3 sequence reads: CASSQMEGYSNQPQHF. In DNA, the CDR3 is TGCGCCAGCAGCCAAATGGAGGGTTATAGCAATCAGCCCCAGCATTTT.

This chain connects TRBV6-1 to TRBJ1-1; TRBD1 agrees at 7 bases. Per the germline V gene, CDR1 is MNHNS and CDR2 is SASEGT. CDR3 size: 13 residues. V shed 2 bases, J shed 7 bases, and the junction held 4 bases outside the gene matches. CDR3 coding DNA: TGTGCCAGCAGTGAATTAGGGGGCTATGAAGCTTTCTTT. Translation gives CASSELGGYEAFF.

V gene TRBV5-1 combines with J gene TRBJ1-5, with D perhaps TRBD1 (5 bases). The V gene lost 5 bases and the J gene lost 0 bases, with 18 bases spanning the gap. Germline V gene data show CDR1 as SGHRS and CDR2 as YFSETQ. This CDR3 has 17 amino acids. CDR3 DNA sequence: TGCGCCAGCAGTAGTAACAGGAGCACTTATAGCAATCAGCCCCAGCATTTT. Translating gives CASSSNRSTYSNQPQHF.

CDR3 loop: CASTPQAASYEQYF. The CDR3 DNA reads TGTGCCAGCACCCCCCAGGCAGCCTCCTACGAGCAGTACTTC. The chain recombines TRBV11-2 with TRBJ2-7; D ambiguous. V lost 7 bases and J 0 bases, leaving 13 bases between the germline ends. The V gene's germline CDR1 is SGHAT and CDR2 FQNNGV. The CDR3 totals 14 residues.

The chain uses TRBV7-9 and TRBJ2-7; 9 positions agree with TRBD1. The CDR3 runs to 15 residues. CDR1 and CDR2 (germline): SEHNR, FQNEAQ (reference sequence). J lost 5 bases, V lost 6 bases, and 11 bases had no gene match. The CDR3 region is CASRPAGTGSNEQYF. For the CDR3, the DNA is TGTGCCAGCAGACCCGCCGGGACAGGGAGCAACGAGCAGTACTTC.